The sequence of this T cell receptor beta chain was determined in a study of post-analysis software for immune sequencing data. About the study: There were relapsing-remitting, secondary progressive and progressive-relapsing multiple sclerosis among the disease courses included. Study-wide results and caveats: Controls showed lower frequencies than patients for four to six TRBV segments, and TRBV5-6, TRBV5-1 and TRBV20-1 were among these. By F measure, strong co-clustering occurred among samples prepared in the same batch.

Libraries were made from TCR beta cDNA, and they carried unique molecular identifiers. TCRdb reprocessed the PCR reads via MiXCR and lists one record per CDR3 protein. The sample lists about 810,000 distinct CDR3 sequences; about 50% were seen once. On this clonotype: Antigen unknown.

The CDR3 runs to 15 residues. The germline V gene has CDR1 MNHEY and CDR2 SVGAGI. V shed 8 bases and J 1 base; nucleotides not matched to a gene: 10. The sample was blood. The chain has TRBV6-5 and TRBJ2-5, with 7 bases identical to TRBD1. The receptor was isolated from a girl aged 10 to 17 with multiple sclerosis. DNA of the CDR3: TGTGCCAGCCGAACCCCAAGGACAGGCCAAGAGACCCAGTACTTC. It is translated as CASRTPRTGQETQYF.